The entry below gives a single TCR beta chain sequence along with its context. What it binds is not known. Germline V gene sequence: CDR1 DFQATT, CDR2 SNEGSKA (reference sequence). The CDR3 is 15 residues long. The ends were cut back, 0 bases at V and 2 bases at J, with 8 bases in the middle. These data are taken from a study of human T cells and chemical hapten exposure. Background on the study: Patients having alopecia areata, totalis or universalis were mostly female. Variation in per-sample TCR yields came mainly from small pooled library volume differences. Study-wide results and limits: Among TCRs, those above 1 in 1000 frequency were unaffected by DPC sensitization.

The time point is: patch test 1, 2 weeks after DPC sensitization. Treatment of the sample: therapeutic diphenylcyclopropenone sensitization with weekly scalp DPC. One entry per CDR3 protein, called by TCRdb with MiXCR from the RACE reads. The profile shows 150,000 to 200,000 distinct CDR3 sequences, 13% to 15% of them singletons. The rearrangement joins TRBV20-1 to TRBJ1-6; D gene unclear. The source of this sequence is a woman aged 25 to 39 with alopecia areata. Some clones in this sample may be carry-over from other donors' samples. The input for sequencing was whole blood, taken in connection with sensitization to the hapten diphenylcyclopropenone (DPC). The CDR3 region is CSARDRGAYNSPLHF. CDR3 DNA: TGCAGTGCTAGAGATCGCGGAGCCTATAATTCACCCCTCCACTTT.